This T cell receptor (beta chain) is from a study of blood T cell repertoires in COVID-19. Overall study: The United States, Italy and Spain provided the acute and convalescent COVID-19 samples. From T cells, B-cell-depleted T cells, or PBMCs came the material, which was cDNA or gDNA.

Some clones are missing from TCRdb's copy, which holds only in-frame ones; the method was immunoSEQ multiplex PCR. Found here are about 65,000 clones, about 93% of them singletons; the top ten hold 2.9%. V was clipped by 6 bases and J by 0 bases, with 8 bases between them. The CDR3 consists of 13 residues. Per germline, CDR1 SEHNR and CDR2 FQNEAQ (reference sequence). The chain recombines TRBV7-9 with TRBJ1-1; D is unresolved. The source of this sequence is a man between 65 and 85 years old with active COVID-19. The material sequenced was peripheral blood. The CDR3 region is CASRREVNTEAFF. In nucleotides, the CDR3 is TGTGCCAGCAGGCGGGAAGTGAACACTGAAGCTTTCTTT.